The 14 T cell receptor beta chains below were found in one sample sequenced in a study of shared clonotypes between healthy human individuals. The data were produced by immunoSEQ multiplex PCR, yet TCRdb's version contains in-frame clones alone and is incomplete. Among around 1.4 million clones listed, about 98.5% were seen once. Sequencing was done on a sample of naive CD4+ T cells sorted from blood. Subset specified: CD45RA+ positively selected. The source of these receptors is a man younger than 45 in good health.

The chain couples TRBV6-5 to TRBJ2-3; D remains unclear. The V and J ends lost 2 bases and 2 bases respectively, with 11 bases between them. The CDR3 is 15 residues long. CDR1 is MNHEY and CDR2 is SVGAGI in the germline V gene. The chain's CDR3 is CASSYGPTNTDTQYF. DNA of the CDR3: TGTGCCAGCAGTTACGGACCAACCAACACAGATACGCAGTATTTT.

This chain links TRBV5-1 with TRBJ2-1; 8 positions agree with TRBD2. The CDR3 loop spans 16 amino acids. Germline CDR1 SGHRS, CDR2 YFSETQ. V lost 1 base to trimming and J lost 10 bases; unmatched junction nucleotides: 13. The CDR3 sequence: CASSLLASGLDGEQFF. In nucleotides, the CDR3 is TGCGCCAGCAGCTTGTTGGCTAGCGGGTTGGACGGGGAGCAGTTCTTC.

The chain recombines TRBV9 with TRBJ1-4, with D maybe TRBD1 (5 bases). The CDR3 has 15 amino acids. Germline loops: CDR1 SGDLS, CDR2 YYNGEE. Trimming pared 0 bases from V and 4 bases from J, leaving 10 bases between. This CDR3 is CASSVDGGGNEKLFF. The DNA for the CDR3 is TGTGCCAGCAGCGTAGACGGTGGGGGTAATGAAAAACTGTTTTTT.

Points on this clone: The sample carries other DNA sequences with the same CDR3. This chain links TRBV9 with TRBJ2-7; 8 nucleotides align to TRBD1. With V trimmed by 0 bases and J by 3 bases, 5 bases remained unmatched. Looked up from germline, CDR1 is SGDLS and CDR2 is YYNGEE. The CDR3 covers 15 residues. The CDR3 DNA sequence: TGTGCCAGCAGCGTAGCTGGGACAGGAGACTACGAGCAGTACTTC. It yields the protein CASSVAGTGDYEQYF.

Concerning this clone itself: Within the sample, other DNA sequences also encode this same CDR3. The chain carries TRBV29-1 and TRBJ1-4; weak D call: TRBD1 (5 bases). Germline-derived CDR1 and CDR2 are SQVTM and ANQGSEA. The CDR3 spans 13 residues. Trimming took 7 bases from V and 1 from J, leaving 10 bases between them. As DNA, the CDR3 is TGCAGCGCCCGGGACGGAACTAATGAAAAACTGTTTTTT. It yields the protein CSARDGTNEKLFF.

The CDR3 here is CASSYVGGSYEQYF. The CDR3 bases are TGTGCCAGCAGTTACGTCGGTGGATCCTACGAGCAGTACTTC. The chain carries TRBV6-6 and TRBJ2-7; D is unresolved. The CDR3 consists of 14 residues. The germline CDR1 and CDR2 sequences are MNHNY and SVGAGI (reference sequence). V dropped 2 bases and J dropped 1 base, with 9 bases sitting between them.

The V gene is TRBV5-1, the J gene TRBJ2-7, with 14 bases matching TRBD2. Looked up from germline, CDR1 is SGHRS and CDR2 is YFSETQ. The junction had 3 bases not matched to a gene; V was cut back by 0 bases and J by 4 bases. The CDR3 extends over 16 amino acids. In DNA form, the CDR3 reads TGCGCCAGCAGCTTGGGTGGGACTAGCGGGAGATACGAGCAGTACTTC. Translated: CASSLGGTSGRYEQYF.

The chain carries TRBV18 and TRBJ2-2; 8 nucleotides align to TRBD2. V shed 8 bases, J shed 2 bases, and the junction held 13 bases outside the gene matches. The CDR3 is 17 residues long. The germline gives CDR1 KGHSH, CDR2 LQKENI. In DNA, the CDR3 is TGTGCCAGCCCGTATACCGCAACTAGCGGTAACACCGGGGAGCTGTTTTTT. This sequence encodes CASPYTATSGNTGELFF.

This clone was seen only once. The chain is built from TRBV5-6 and TRBJ2-7, with D hard to call. Germline V lookup: CDR1 SGHDT, CDR2 YYEEEE. The CDR3 loop spans 13 amino acids. V shed 0 bases and J shed 6 bases, with 10 bases lying between them. The CDR3 sequence is CASSLASATEQYF. For the CDR3, the DNA is TGTGCCAGCAGCTTGGCCTCAGCAACCGAGCAGTACTTC.

The chain joins TRBV5-1 to TRBJ1-3; 7 bases agree with TRBD1. V was clipped by 2 bases and J by 1 base; unmatched bases: 9. Germline CDR1 reads SGHRS; CDR2 reads YFSETQ. This CDR3 contains 17 residues. The CDR3 is CASSFAPDRVSGNTIYF. CDR3 coding DNA: TGCGCCAGCAGCTTCGCCCCTGACAGGGTGTCTGGAAACACCATATATTTT.

This clone was recorded once. The chain carries TRBV5-1 and TRBJ1-2; no definite D call. Looked up from germline, CDR1 is SGHRS and CDR2 is YFSETQ. The CDR3 spans 15 residues. V lost 0 bases and J lost 8, with 17 bases in between. The CDR3 region is CASSLAGRGSRGYTF. CDR3 DNA sequence: TGCGCCAGCAGCTTGGCTGGGAGAGGGTCCCGGGGCTACACCTTC.

The genes are TRBV28 and TRBJ2-5, with TRBD1 identical over 12 bases. V trimming: 3 bases; J trimming: 5 bases; junction bases outside the gene matches: 7. Germline V gene sequence: CDR1 MDHEN, CDR2 SYDVKM. This CDR3 region has 16 residues. The CDR3 bases are TGTGCCAGCAGTTTCGGGGGACAGGGGGCTTTGGAGACCCAGTACTTC. Translating it yields CASSFGGQGALETQYF.

This chain connects TRBV19 to TRBJ2-1, with 9 bases lining up with TRBD1. The V segment lost 6 bases and the J segment 8 bases; nucleotides outside the gene matches: 8. Per the germline V gene, CDR1 is LNHDA and CDR2 is SQIVND (reference sequence). The CDR3 contains 14 residues. The DNA of the CDR3 is TGTGCCAGTAGGCCCGGGACAGGGTTGGATGAGCAGTTCTTC. Translating gives CASRPGTGLDEQFF.

The rearrangement joins TRBV7-8 to TRBJ1-5; 8 bases are shared with TRBD1. Looked up from germline, CDR1 is SGHVS and CDR2 is FQNEAQ. With V trimmed by 1 base and J by 7 bases, 21 bases remained unmatched. There are 20 residues in the CDR3. CDR3 nucleotide sequence: TGTGCCAGCAGCTTAGGATTAGGACAGGGACTCAAAATAAGGACGCAGCCCCAGCATTTT. This sequence encodes CASSLGLGQGLKIRTQPQHF. Complete variable domain (other parts from reference TRBV7-8 and TRBJ1-5): GAGVSQSPRYKVAKRGQDVALRCDPISGHVSLFWYQQALGQGPEFLTYFQNEAQLDKSGLPSDRFFAERPEGSVSTLKIQRTQQEDSAVYLCASSLGLGQGLKIRTQPQHFGDGTRLSIL.